This T cell receptor beta chain was captured by sequencing in a study of T cells in localized non-small cell lung cancer. Findings of the study overall: Analysis by sequencing included only one tumor region, so heterogeneity remains possible. Adjacent uninvolved lung tissue had the highest T cell clonality, exceeding tumor.

Some clones are missing from TCRdb's copy, which holds only in-frame ones; the method was immunoSEQ multiplex PCR. The data contain 15,000 to 17,000 clones, about 87% of them singletons. This clone was found a few times. The antigen is undetermined. In germline, CDR1 is MDHEN, CDR2 SYDVKM. J was trimmed by 0 bases and V by 8 bases; bases with no gene match: 7. This CDR3 has 15 amino acids. The rearrangement joins TRBV28 to TRBJ1-3; 7 bases match TRBD1. The source of this sequence is a male donor older than 55 with stage II lung adenocarcinoma. The input for sequencing was peripheral blood mononuclear cells, taken before any cancer treatment. CDR3 sequence reads: CASGSGGSSGNTIYF. Here the CDR3 DNA reads TGTGCCAGCGGGTCAGGGGGGAGCTCTGGAAACACCATATATTTT.